These T cell receptor beta chains were read from a single sample in a study of blood T cell repertoires in COVID-19. TCRdb keeps only in-frame clones here, not all; method: immunoSEQ multiplex PCR. Counted here are roughly 130,000 clones, roughly 84% occurring once; the ten biggest clones make up 8.9%. Specimen: peripheral blood. The receptors originated from a man aged 25-45 years with COVID-19, enrolled during active disease. Both conserved end residues are part of each CDR3. A D gene is named only where the DNA matches it firmly. Rows give clone size only sometimes, using once, few, many, or a class for an expanded clone.

>TRBV6-1|TRBD1|15|TRBJ2-7|NA
CASSDPGQGTYEQYF
TGTGCCAGCAGTGACCCAGGACAGGGAACCTACGAGCAGTACTTC
>TRBV4-2|TRBD1|18|TRBJ1-1|NA
CASSQPTGGAIGGTEAFF
TGTGCCAGCAGCCAGCCGACAGGGGGCGCGATAGGGGGCACTGAAGCTTTCTTT
>TRBV18|TRBD1|15|TRBJ1-1|NA
CASSPSRGMNTEAFF
TGTGCCAGCTCACCATCCAGGGGGATGAACACTGAAGCTTTCTTT
>TRBV15|TRBD1|16|TRBJ2-1|NA
CATSRAGTAQSNEQFF
TGTGCCACCAGCAGAGCCGGGACAGCCCAGAGCAATGAGCAGTTCTTC
>TRBV6-1|NA|16|TRBJ1-4|NA
CASSERRGGTNEKLFF
TGTGCCAGCAGTGAACGTCGGGGGGGGACTAATGAAAAACTGTTTTTT
>TRBV11-1|TRBD2|16|TRBJ2-1|NA
CASSSFLAGGFGEQFF
TGTGCCAGCAGCTCCTTCCTAGCGGGAGGGTTCGGTGAGCAGTTCTTC
>TRBV24-1|NA|15|TRBJ1-2|NA
CATSDSREEDDGYTF
TGTGCCACCAGTGATTCCAGGGAGGAGGACGATGGCTACACCTTC
>TRBV21-1|NA|13|TRBJ1-1|NA
CASSKEERTEAFF
TGTGCCAGCAGCAAAGAGGAGCGGACTGAAGCTTTCTTT
>TRBV18|NA|12|TRBJ1-6|NA
CASSGQNSPLHF
TGTGCCAGCTCAGGACAGAATTCACCCCTCCACTTT
>TRBV5-5|NA|15|TRBJ2-7|once
CASRIDRLSSYEQYF
TGTGCCAGCAGGATAGACAGGTTGAGCTCCTACGAGCAGTACTTC
>TRBV14|TRBD1|15|TRBJ2-5|NA
CASSWGTGRRETQYF
TGTGCCAGCTCCTGGGGGACAGGGAGAAGGGAGACCCAGTACTTC
>TRBV24-1|NA|14|TRBJ2-7|few
CATSDPGHPFGQYF
TGTGCCACCAGTGATCCGGGACACCCGTTTGGGCAGTACTTC
>TRBV7-3|TRBD1|19|TRBJ2-2|NA
CASSFPPTGSNTHTGELFF
TGTGCCAGCAGCTTCCCCCCGACAGGGTCCAACACCCACACCGGGGAGCTGTTTTTT
>TRBV11-3|TRBD2|13|TRBJ2-1|NA
CASSVTSRGEQFF
TGTGCCAGCAGCGTGACTAGCCGCGGTGAGCAGTTCTTC
>TRBV2|TRBD1|14|TRBJ1-4|NA
CASSRDRFDEKLFF
TGTGCCAGCAGTAGGGACAGGTTCGATGAAAAACTGTTTTTT
>TRBV19|TRBD2|18|TRBJ2-5|few
CASSIRLAGGGITETQYF
TGTGCCAGTAGCATCCGGCTAGCGGGAGGGGGAATTACGGAGACCCAGTACTTC
>TRBV11-3|TRBD1|13|TRBJ2-5|NA
CASSLAQGRTQYF
TGTGCCAGCAGCTTAGCACAGGGGAGGACCCAGTACTTC
>TRBV2|NA|15|TRBJ1-5|NA
CASKVSFYSNQPQHF
TGTGCCAGCAAGGTTAGCTTCTATAGCAATCAGCCCCAGCATTTT
>TRBV4-1|NA|13|TRBJ2-5|NA
CASSSPSRETQYF
TGCGCCAGCAGCTCCCCTTCGAGGGAGACCCAGTACTTC
>TRBV25-1|NA|13|TRBJ2-5|NA
CATQGGGQETQYF
TGTGCCACCCAGGGGGGCGGCCAAGAGACCCAGTACTTC
>TRBV29-1|TRBD2|15|TRBJ2-7|once
CSVRSGLAVTYEQYF
TGCAGCGTGCGATCTGGACTAGCGGTTACCTACGAGCAGTACTTC
>TRBV6-1|NA|15|TRBJ2-1|NA
CASSDRGGGRNEQFF
TGTGCCAGCAGTGACAGGGGAGGGGGGCGGAATGAGCAGTTCTTC
>TRBV9|TRBD2|15|TRBJ2-1|NA
CASSVGAGGNNEQFF
TGTGCCAGCAGCGTAGGAGCGGGAGGGAACAATGAGCAGTTCTTC
>TRBV28|NA|14|TRBJ2-3|NA
CASSGYEGTDTQYF
TGTGCCAGCAGTGGGTACGAGGGCACAGATACGCAGTATTTT
>TRBV5-8|NA|14|TRBJ2-7|NA
CASSLWRDTYEQYF
TGTGCCAGCAGCTTGTGGCGGGATACCTACGAGCAGTACTTC
>TRBV18|TRBD2|16|TRBJ2-7|NA
CASSPPTSGSSGEQYF
TGTGCCAGCTCACCACCCACTAGCGGGAGTTCTGGGGAGCAGTACTTC
>TRBV7-9|NA|16|TRBJ2-5|NA
CASSKMRGWYQETQYF
TGTGCCAGCAGCAAGATGCGGGGATGGTACCAAGAGACCCAGTACTTC
>TRBV28|TRBD2|17|TRBJ2-1|NA
CASSLFSVLAGDNEQFF
TGTGCCAGCAGTTTGTTCAGTGTACTAGCGGGAGACAATGAGCAGTTCTTC
>TRBV10-3|NA|13|TRBJ2-7|NA
CAISREKSYEQYF
TGTGCCATCAGCCGGGAGAAATCCTACGAGCAGTACTTC
>TRBV7-8|NA|13|TRBJ1-1|once
CASSLSGGTEAFF
TGTGCCAGCAGCTTAAGTGGGGGGACTGAAGCTTTCTTT
>TRBV4-3|NA|15|TRBJ2-5|NA
CASSPYPTAQETQYF
TGCGCCAGCAGCCCCTATCCGACTGCTCAAGAGACCCAGTACTTC
>TRBV10-3|NA|12|TRBJ2-1|NA
CAISGEGYEQFF
TGTGCCATCAGTGGAGAGGGATATGAGCAGTTCTTC
>TRBV5-6|TRBD2|16|TRBJ2-1|NA
CASNYVGLAGANEQFF
TGTGCCAGCAACTACGTCGGACTAGCGGGAGCGAATGAGCAGTTCTTC
>TRBV6-2/TRBV6-3|NA|16|TRBJ1-1|NA
CASSYSTTDTNTEAFF
TGTGCCAGCAGTTATTCTACGACAGACACTAACACTGAAGCTTTCTTT
>TRBV6-5|NA|13|TRBJ2-3|NA
CASTGLGTDTQYF
TGTGCCAGCACCGGTCTCGGCACAGATACGCAGTATTTT
>TRBV15|NA|16|TRBJ1-4|NA
CATSRDRRSSNEKLFF
TGTGCCACCAGCAGAGATCGGAGATCCTCTAATGAAAAACTGTTTTTT
>TRBV7-8|NA|15|TRBJ1-3|once
CASSGRDRSGNTIYF
TGTGCCAGCAGCGGGCGCGATAGGTCTGGAAACACCATATATTTT
>TRBV7-9|TRBD1|14|TRBJ2-7|NA
CASSLDRSSYEQYF
TGTGCCAGCAGTTTGGACAGGAGCTCCTACGAGCAGTACTTC
>TRBV7-2|NA|16|TRBJ2-7|NA
CASSQRSGDQPYEQYF
TGTGCCAGCAGCCAACGATCGGGAGATCAGCCCTACGAGCAGTACTTC
>TRBV10-1|NA|14|TRBJ2-3|NA
CASSESKEGDTQYF
TGCGCCAGCAGTGAGTCGAAGGAGGGGGATACGCAGTATTTT
>TRBV11-2|NA|16|TRBJ2-1|NA
CASSPGASGWVNEQFF
TGTGCCAGCAGCCCCGGAGCCAGCGGGTGGGTCAATGAGCAGTTCTTC
>TRBV5-1|TRBD1|16|TRBJ2-5|NA
CASSLGPGTGEETQYF
TGCGCCAGCAGCTTAGGTCCCGGGACAGGGGAGGAGACCCAGTACTTC
>TRBV6-2/TRBV6-3|TRBD2|17|TRBJ2-7|NA
CASSYDGMRGAWDEQYF
TGTGCCAGCAGTTACGATGGCATGCGGGGGGCTTGGGACGAGCAGTACTTC
>TRBV18|TRBD2|20|TRBJ2-1|NA
CASSPMGGATSGFGYNEQFF
TGTGCCAGCTCACCGATGGGAGGAGCGACTAGCGGGTTTGGGTACAATGAGCAGTTCTTC
>TRBV15|NA|14|TRBJ2-1|NA
CATSRDRWDNGQFF
TGTGCCACCAGCAGAGATCGGTGGGACAACGGGCAGTTCTTC
>TRBV6-5|TRBD1|14|TRBJ1-2|NA
CASRPGQAPWGYTF
TGTGCCAGCAGACCGGGACAGGCCCCCTGGGGCTACACCTTC
>TRBV30|TRBD1|15|TRBJ2-6|NA
CAQPTGSSGANVLTF
TGTGCCCAACCGACAGGGAGCTCTGGGGCCAACGTCCTGACTTTC
>TRBV11-2|TRBD2|18|TRBJ2-5|once
CASSPGLAGDSGVETQYF
TGTGCCAGCAGCCCAGGACTAGCGGGAGATTCTGGGGTTGAGACCCAGTACTTC
>TRBV7-2|TRBD2|13|TRBJ2-1|NA
CASSPRGDNEQFF
TGTGCCAGCAGCCCCCGGGGGGACAATGAGCAGTTCTTC
>TRBV6-4|TRBD1|14|TRBJ1-2|NA
CASSGTGGVGGYTF
TGTGCCAGCAGCGGGACAGGGGGTGTCGGCGGCTACACCTTC
>TRBV11-2|TRBD1|16|TRBJ2-1|NA
CASSFLQGGFYNEQFF
TGTGCCAGCAGCTTTTTACAGGGGGGTTTTTACAATGAGCAGTTCTTC
>TRBV19|TRBD1|15|TRBJ1-4|NA
CASSTWTGGDEKLFF
TGTGCCAGTAGTACATGGACAGGGGGCGATGAAAAACTGTTTTTT
>TRBV5-1|TRBD1|14|TRBJ1-2|NA
CASRTGDSDYGYTF
TGCGCCAGCAGGACGGGGGACAGTGACTATGGCTACACCTTC
>TRBV6-5|NA|13|TRBJ1-1|NA
CASSQTGVHEAFF
TGTGCCAGCAGCCAGACAGGAGTCCATGAAGCTTTCTTT
>TRBV19|TRBD1|16|TRBJ1-2|NA
CASYSFFGTANYGYTF
TGTGCCAGTTACTCATTTTTCGGGACAGCTAACTATGGCTACACCTTC